This TCR beta chain appears in the sequencing data of a study of blood T cells in healthy people across ages (dated by TCRdb to the mid-2010s). Context from the whole study: In model experiments, roughly one uniquely barcoded TCR beta cDNA molecule per two T cells was captured by template switching. The study measured age-related changes in TCR beta repertoire diversity using deep sequencing normalized with unique cDNA molecular identifiers. The donors were split into four age groups: young (average 16 years), middle-aged (over 35), aged (roughly 60) and long-lived (roughly 88). For two donors (one aged 18 to 29 and one aged 80 or older), the study analyzed two additional independent replicas of 1 million unique cDNA reads from the same blood draw. To avoid experimental bias, donors of different ages were spread randomly across the sequencing lanes.

Trimming removed 0 bases from V and 3 bases from J, leaving 15 bases between the germline ends. The germline V gene sets CDR1 to MNHEY and CDR2 to SVGAGI. The CDR3 numbers 16 residues from cysteine through phenylalanine. The CDR3 DNA has 48 bases and is translated from base 1. Systemically healthy Caucasian individuals from Russia, approximately 39 in total and aged roughly 6 to 100 years, were included as donors. Each donor gave ten milliliters of peripheral blood, drawn into EDTA-treated Vacutainer tubes. Ficoll-Paque density-gradient centrifugation was used to isolate PBMCs, with at least 6.5 million per sample. Total RNA was extracted from PBMCs with Trizol reagent, with at least 6 micrograms obtained per sample. Naive CD45RAhigh/CD27high T cell percentages were measured by flow cytometry on a PBMC aliquot from every donor. This clonotype was found a few times. There is no known antigen for this receptor. Qualities for individual bases were not recorded, and no much larger clone is one base off.

Receptor amplification or capture employed 5' RACE. A second PCR of about 6 to 12 cycles was performed with a sample-barcoded 5' primer and a J-beta primer mix. A template-switch 5' adaptor carrying 12 random nucleotides introduced a unique molecular identifier onto each TCR beta cDNA molecule. Each sample yielded at least 2.5 million CDR3-containing paired-end reads. First-strand cDNA was synthesized from all RNA with the Mint cDNA synthesis kit, primed by a TRBC-specific oligonucleotide. Following uracil-DNA glycosylase treatment, a first 18-cycle PCR with universal primers M1SS and BC2_uni_R was performed on all cDNA. Per the original workflow: Normalization of each sample was performed by random selection of 1 million high-quality reads, each carrying a distinct molecular identifier. Reads with shared molecular identifiers were discarded instead of being binned into consensus sequences. MiTCR, with a Q25 quality threshold and the strictest error-elimination algorithm, was used for CDR3 identification, clonotype clustering and error correction. A nonparametric unseen species model using Euler transformation provided a lower-bound estimate of total TCR beta diversity. Using fastp trimming at Q25 and MiXCR clonotype assembly, TCRdb reanalyzed the public sequencing data and kept in-frame beta chains. A single entry per CDR3 protein holds the most common genes and DNA from its merged rows. TCRdb's processing, not the study's, gives the V and J calls here. Present in this sample are fewer than 2 million distinct CDR3 sequences, 39% of which were seen just once. 20% to 25% of the sample belongs to the ten largest clones.

Study-wide findings and limitations: Observed TCR beta diversity per million T cells fell roughly linearly with age, and a significant reduction was already apparent by age around 40. The percentage of naive T cells measured by flow cytometry correlated strongly with observed TCR beta diversity. The CMV infection status of donors was not known, potentially confounding age-related changes in expanded clonotypes. Because profiling used bulk unsorted PBMCs, naive and antigen-experienced compartments could not be compared conclusively. Total diversity estimates from one million sequenced T cells were considered lower bounds and underestimates. The long-lived group showed more naive CD4+ T cells, fewer expanded clones and increased TCR diversity than the aged group, suggesting age selection.

This clonotype was sampled from a human donor in good health. The rearrangement combines TRBV6-5 with TRBJ2-7, with TRBD2 as a weak D call on 5 bases. Sample: blood. The encoded CDR3 is CASSYSYGETYYEQYF. The DNA is as follows: TGTGCCAGCAGTTACTCTTACGGGGAGACCTACTACGAGCAGTACTTC.